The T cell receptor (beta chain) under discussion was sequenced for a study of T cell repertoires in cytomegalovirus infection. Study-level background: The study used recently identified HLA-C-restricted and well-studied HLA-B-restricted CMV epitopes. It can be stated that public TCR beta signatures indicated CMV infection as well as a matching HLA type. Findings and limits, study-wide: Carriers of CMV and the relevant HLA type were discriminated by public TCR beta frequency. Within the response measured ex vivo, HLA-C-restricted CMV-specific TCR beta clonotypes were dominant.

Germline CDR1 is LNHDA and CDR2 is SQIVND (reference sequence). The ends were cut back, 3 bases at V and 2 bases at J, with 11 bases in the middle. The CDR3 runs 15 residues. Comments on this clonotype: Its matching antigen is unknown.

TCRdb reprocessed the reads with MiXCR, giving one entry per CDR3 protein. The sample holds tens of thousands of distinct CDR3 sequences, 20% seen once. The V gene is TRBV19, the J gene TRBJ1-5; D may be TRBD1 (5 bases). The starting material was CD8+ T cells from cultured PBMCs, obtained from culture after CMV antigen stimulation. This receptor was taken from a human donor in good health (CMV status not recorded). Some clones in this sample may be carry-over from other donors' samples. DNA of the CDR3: TGTGCCAGTAGTATTTCAGGGCGAGGCAATCAGCCCCAGCATTTT. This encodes CASSISGRGNQPQHF.